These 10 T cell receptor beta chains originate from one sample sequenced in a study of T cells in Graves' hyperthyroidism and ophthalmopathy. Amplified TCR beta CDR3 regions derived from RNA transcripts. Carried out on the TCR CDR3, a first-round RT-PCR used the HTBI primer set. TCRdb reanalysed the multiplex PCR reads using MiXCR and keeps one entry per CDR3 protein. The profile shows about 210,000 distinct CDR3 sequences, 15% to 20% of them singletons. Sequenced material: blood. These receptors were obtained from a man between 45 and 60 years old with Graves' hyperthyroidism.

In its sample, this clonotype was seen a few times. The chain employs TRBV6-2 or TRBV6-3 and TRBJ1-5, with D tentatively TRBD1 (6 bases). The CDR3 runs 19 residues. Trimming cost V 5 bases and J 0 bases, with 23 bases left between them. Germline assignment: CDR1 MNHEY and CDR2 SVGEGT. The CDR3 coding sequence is TGTGCCAGCAGTCCCTTGGGGGGACAACCACTCTATAGCAATCAGCCCCAGCATTTT. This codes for CASSPLGGQPLYSNQPQHF.

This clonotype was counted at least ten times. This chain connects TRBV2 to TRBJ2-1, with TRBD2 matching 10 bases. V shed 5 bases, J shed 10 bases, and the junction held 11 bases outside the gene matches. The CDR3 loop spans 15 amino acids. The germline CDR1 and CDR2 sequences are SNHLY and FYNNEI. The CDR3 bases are TGTGCCAGCAGTCTCGGCCTAGCGGGAGTAGTAGAGCAGTTCTTC. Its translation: CASSLGLAGVVEQFF.

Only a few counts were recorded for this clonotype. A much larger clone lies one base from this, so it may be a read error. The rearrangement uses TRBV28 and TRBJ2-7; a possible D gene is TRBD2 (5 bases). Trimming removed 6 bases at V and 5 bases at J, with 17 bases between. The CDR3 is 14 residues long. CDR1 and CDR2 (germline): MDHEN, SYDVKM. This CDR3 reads CASSLSSGDHEQYF. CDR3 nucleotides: TGTGCCAGCAGCCTTTCTTCCGGGGATCACGAGCAGTACTTC.

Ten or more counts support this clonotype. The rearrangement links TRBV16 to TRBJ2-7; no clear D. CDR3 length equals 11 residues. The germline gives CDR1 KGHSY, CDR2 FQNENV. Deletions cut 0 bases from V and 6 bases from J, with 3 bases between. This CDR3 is CASSQSGEQYF. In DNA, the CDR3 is TGTGCCAGCAGCCAATCGGGCGAGCAGTACTTC. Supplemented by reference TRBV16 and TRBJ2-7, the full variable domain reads GEEVAQTPKHLVRGEGQKAKLYCAPIKGHSYVFWYQQVLKNEFKFLISFQNENVFDETGMPKERFSAKCLPNSPCSLEIQATKLEDSAVYFCASSQSGEQYFGPGTRLTVT.

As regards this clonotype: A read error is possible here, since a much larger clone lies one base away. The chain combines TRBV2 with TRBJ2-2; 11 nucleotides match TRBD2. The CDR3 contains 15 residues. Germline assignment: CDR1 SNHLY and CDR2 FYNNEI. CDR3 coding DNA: TGTGCCAGCAGGGAACTAGCGGGAGATGTCGGGGAGCTGCTTTTT. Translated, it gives CASRELAGDVGELLF.

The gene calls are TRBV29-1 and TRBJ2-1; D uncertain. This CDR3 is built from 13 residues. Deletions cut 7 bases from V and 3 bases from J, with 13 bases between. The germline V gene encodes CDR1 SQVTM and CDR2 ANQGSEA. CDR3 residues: CSGGSPYYNEQFF. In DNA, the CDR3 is TGCAGCGGTGGATCCCCGTACTACAATGAGCAGTTCTTC.

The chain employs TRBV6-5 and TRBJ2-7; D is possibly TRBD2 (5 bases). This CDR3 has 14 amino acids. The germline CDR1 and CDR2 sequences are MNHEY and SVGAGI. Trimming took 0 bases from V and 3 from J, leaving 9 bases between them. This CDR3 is CASSYSNGNYEQYF. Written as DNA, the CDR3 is TGTGCCAGCAGTTACTCGAACGGGAACTACGAGCAGTACTTC.

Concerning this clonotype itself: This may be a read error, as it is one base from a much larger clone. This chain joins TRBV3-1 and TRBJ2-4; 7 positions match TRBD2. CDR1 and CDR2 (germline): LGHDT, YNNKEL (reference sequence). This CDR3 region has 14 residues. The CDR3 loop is CASRMSGTGNVQYF. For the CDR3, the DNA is TGTGCCAGCAGGATGAGCGGGACGGGAAACGTTCAGTACTTC. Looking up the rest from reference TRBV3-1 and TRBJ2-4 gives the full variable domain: DTAVSQTPKYLVTQMGNDKSIKCEQNLGHDTMYWYKQDSKKFLKIMFSYNNKELIINETVPNRFSPKSPDKAHLNLHINSLELGDSAVYFCASRMSGTGNVQYFGAGTRLSVL.

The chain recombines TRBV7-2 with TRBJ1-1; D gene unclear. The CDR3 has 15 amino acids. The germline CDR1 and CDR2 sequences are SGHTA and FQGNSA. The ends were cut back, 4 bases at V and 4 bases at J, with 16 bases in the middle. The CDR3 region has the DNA TGTGCCAGCAGCTCTGGTCAGCCCTCGGGCACTGAAGCTTTCTTT. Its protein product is CASSSGQPSGTEAFF.

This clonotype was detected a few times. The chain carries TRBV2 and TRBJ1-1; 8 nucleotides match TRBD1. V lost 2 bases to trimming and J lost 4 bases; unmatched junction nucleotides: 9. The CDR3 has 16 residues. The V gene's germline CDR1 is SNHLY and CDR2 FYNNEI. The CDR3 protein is CASSESRTGRGTEAFF. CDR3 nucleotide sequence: TGTGCCAGCAGTGAATCAAGGACAGGGAGGGGCACTGAAGCTTTCTTT.